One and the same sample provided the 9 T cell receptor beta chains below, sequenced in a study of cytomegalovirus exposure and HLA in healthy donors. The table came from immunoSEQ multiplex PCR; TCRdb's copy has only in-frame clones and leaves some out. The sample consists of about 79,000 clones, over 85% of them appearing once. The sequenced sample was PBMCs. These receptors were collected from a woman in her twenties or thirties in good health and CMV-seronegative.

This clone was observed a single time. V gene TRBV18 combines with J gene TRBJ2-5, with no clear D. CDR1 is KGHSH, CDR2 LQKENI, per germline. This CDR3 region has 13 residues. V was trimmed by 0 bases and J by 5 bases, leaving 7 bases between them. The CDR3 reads CASSPPERETQYF. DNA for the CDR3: TGTGCCAGCTCACCACCCGAGAGGGAGACCCAGTACTTC.

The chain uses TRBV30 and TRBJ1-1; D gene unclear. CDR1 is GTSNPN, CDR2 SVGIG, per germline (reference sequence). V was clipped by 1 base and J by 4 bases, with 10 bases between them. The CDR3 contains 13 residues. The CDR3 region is CAWSGGAGTEAFF. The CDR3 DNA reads TGTGCCTGGAGTGGCGGCGCGGGCACTGAAGCTTTCTTT.

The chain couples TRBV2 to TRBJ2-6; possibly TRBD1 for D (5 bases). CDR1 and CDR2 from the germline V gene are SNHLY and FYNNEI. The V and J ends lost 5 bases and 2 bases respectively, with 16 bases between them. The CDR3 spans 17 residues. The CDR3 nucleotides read TGTGCCAGCAGTACACGGGCCAAGGGGCCTGGGGCCAACGTCCTGACTTTC. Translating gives CASSTRAKGPGANVLTF. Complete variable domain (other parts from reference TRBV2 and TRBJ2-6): EPEVTQTPSHQVTQMGQEVILRCVPISNHLYFYWYRQILGQKVEFLVSFYNNEISEKSEIFDDQFSVERPDGSNFTLKIRSTKLEDSAMYFCASSTRAKGPGANVLTFGAGSRLTVL.

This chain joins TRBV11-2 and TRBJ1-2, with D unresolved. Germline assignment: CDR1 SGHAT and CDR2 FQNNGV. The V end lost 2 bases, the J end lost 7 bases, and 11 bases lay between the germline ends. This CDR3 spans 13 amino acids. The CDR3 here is CASSLLRGSGYTF. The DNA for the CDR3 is TGTGCCAGCAGCTTACTCCGGGGTAGTGGCTACACCTTC.

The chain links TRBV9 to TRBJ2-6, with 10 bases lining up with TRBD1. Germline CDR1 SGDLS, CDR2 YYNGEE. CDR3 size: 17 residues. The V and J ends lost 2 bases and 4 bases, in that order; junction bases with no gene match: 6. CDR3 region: CASSVADRGPGANVLTF. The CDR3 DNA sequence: TGTGCCAGCAGCGTTGCCGACAGGGGGCCCGGGGCCAACGTCCTGACTTTC.

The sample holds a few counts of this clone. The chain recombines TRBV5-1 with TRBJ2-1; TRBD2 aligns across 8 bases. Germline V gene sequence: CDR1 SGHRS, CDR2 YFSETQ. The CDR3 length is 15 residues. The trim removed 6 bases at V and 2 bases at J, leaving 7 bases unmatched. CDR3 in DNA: TGCGCCAGCACTCCGTCGGGGGGGGCCTACAATGAGCAGTTCTTC. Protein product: CASTPSGGAYNEQFF.

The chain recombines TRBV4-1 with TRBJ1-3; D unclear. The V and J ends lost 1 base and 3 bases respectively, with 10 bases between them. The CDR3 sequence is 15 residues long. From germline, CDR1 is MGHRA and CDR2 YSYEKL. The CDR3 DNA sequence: TGCGCCAGCAGCCAAGTGCGGGGAGATGGAAACACCATATATTTT. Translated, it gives CASSQVRGDGNTIYF.

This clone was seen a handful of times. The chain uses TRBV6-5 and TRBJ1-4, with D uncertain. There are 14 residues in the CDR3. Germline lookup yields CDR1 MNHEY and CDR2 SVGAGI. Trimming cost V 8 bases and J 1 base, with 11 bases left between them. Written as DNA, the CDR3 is TGTGCCAGCGCCTCAGTCCGAACTAATGAAAAACTGTTTTTT. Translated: CASASVRTNEKLFF.

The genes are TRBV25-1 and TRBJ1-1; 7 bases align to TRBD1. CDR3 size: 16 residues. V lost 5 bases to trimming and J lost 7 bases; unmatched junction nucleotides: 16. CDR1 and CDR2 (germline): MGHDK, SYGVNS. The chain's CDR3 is CASSKGTGATTGEAFF. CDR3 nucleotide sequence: TGTGCCAGCAGTAAAGGTACAGGGGCAACTACGGGTGAAGCTTTCTTT.